Below are 12 T cell receptor beta chains sequenced from a single sample in a study of blood T cell repertoires in COVID-19. The assay was immunoSEQ multiplex PCR, and TCRdb's table has in-frame clones only and misses some. The sample lists about 320,000 clones, roughly 87% seen once, with around 6% in the top ten. What was sequenced was PBMCs or T cells enriched from blood (not recorded which). The receptors were sampled from a woman aged 25-40 years who had recovered from COVID-19.

The chain carries TRBV6-1 and TRBJ2-7; TRBD1 matches at 9 bases. The J segment lost 2 bases and the V segment lost 2 bases, leaving 4 bases of the junction unmatched. The CDR3 has 15 amino acids. Germline CDR1 is MNHNS and CDR2 is SASEGT. DNA of the CDR3: TGTGCCAGCAGTGAAAGGTGGGACAGGGCCTACGAGCAGTACTTC. Its translation: CASSERWDRAYEQYF.

This chain links TRBV6-5 with TRBJ2-3; maybe TRBD2 (7 bases). Germline V gene lookup returns CDR1 MNHEY and CDR2 SVGAGI. The CDR3 is made up of 15 amino acids. V was shortened by 4 bases and J by 4 bases, with 15 bases between the two germline ends. Written as DNA, the CDR3 is TGTGCCAGCAGTTCCAGAGGGGGGGCTTCAGATACGCAGTATTTT. Encoded protein: CASSSRGGASDTQYF.

The chain couples TRBV7-2 to TRBJ2-1, with D possibly being TRBD1 (5 bases). The germline V gene encodes CDR1 SGHTA and CDR2 FQGNSA. The V end lost 3 bases, the J end lost 3 bases, and 9 bases lay between the germline ends. This CDR3 is built from 14 residues. DNA of the CDR3: TGTGCCAGCAGCTTGTCAGGGAACTACAATGAGCAGTTCTTC. It specifies CASSLSGNYNEQFF.

The chain is built from TRBV7-2 and TRBJ1-1; D unresolved. The length of the CDR3 is 13 residues. Germline V lookup: CDR1 SGHTA, CDR2 FQGNSA. V dropped 6 bases and J dropped 0 bases, with 8 bases sitting between them. The CDR3 reads CASSPQLNTEAFF. In DNA form, the CDR3 reads TGTGCCAGCAGTCCACAGCTGAACACTGAAGCTTTCTTT.

V usage is TRBV7-2 and J usage is TRBJ1-6; 7 nucleotides agree with TRBD1. Per the germline V gene, CDR1 is SGHTA and CDR2 is FQGNSA. The V segment lost 3 bases and the J segment 8 bases; nucleotides outside the gene matches: 19. The CDR3 is 19 residues long. The CDR3 DNA is TGTGCCAGCAGCTTCCACCGGGGACAGAAAGGGGGAACAGATTCACCCCTCCACTTT. Its translation: CASSFHRGQKGGTDSPLHF.

About this clone itself: Mismatch with germline at one junction end may stem from a read error. The rearrangement joins TRBV29-1 to TRBJ1-1; tentatively, D is TRBD1 (5 bases). This CDR3 is 12 amino acids long. Germline V CDR1 and CDR2: SQVTM, ANQGSEA. The CDR3 is CSVEDRGGIQGF. The CDR3 region has the DNA TGCAGCGTTGAAGATCGGGGGGGGATTCAGGGCTTT.

V usage is TRBV19 and J usage is TRBJ1-2; 12 bases are shared with TRBD1. In germline, CDR1 is LNHDA, CDR2 SQIVND (reference sequence). The junction had 12 bases not matched to a gene; V was cut back by 4 bases and J by 12 bases. The CDR3 is 15 amino acids. CDR3 sequence: CASSRVLGQGAENTF. The CDR3 DNA reads TGTGCCAGTAGTAGGGTATTGGGACAGGGGGCGGAGAACACCTTC.

The chain uses TRBV7-8 and TRBJ1-2, with D maybe TRBD1 (6 bases). The V end was cut by 5 bases, the J end by 3 bases, with 13 bases between. The V gene's germline CDR1 is SGHVS and CDR2 FQNEAQ. CDR3 length equals 14 residues. The CDR3 here is CASSPGQNYYGYTF. The CDR3, as DNA: TGTGCCAGCAGCCCAGGACAGAACTACTATGGCTACACCTTC.

In regard to this clone: At the DNA level, this CDR3 is encoded by other sequences in the same sample as well. The rearrangement uses TRBV30 and TRBJ1-5; tentative D call: TRBD1 (5 bases). Trimming took off 0 bases at V and 4 bases at J, with 7 bases between the two ends. CDR1 and CDR2 from the germline V gene are GTSNPN and SVGIG (reference sequence). This CDR3 has 13 amino acids. This CDR3 is CAWSVRGNQPQHF. The CDR3, as DNA: TGTGCCTGGAGTGTGCGGGGGAATCAGCCCCAGCATTTT.

As DNA, the CDR3 is TGCGCCGGACAGGGGGCCCATAATTCACCCCTCCACTTT. This translates into CAGQGAHNSPLHF. The chain is built from TRBV10-1 and TRBJ1-6, with 11 bases fitting TRBD1. V shed 11 bases and J 5 bases; nucleotides not matched to a gene: 2. CDR1 and CDR2 (germline): WNHNN, SYGVQD (reference sequence). The CDR3 sequence is 13 residues long.

This clone is medium-sized. The gene calls are TRBV6-4 and TRBJ2-2; 7 nucleotides agree with TRBD1. The CDR3 extends over 16 amino acids. Losses at the gene ends were 6 bases for V and 0 bases for J; bases not matched to a gene: 7. The V gene's germline CDR1 is MRHNA and CDR2 SNTAGT. DNA of the CDR3: TGTGCCAGCAGCGACAACGACAGGGCGAACACCGGGGAGCTGTTTTTT. Its translation is CASSDNDRANTGELFF.

This clone was seen more than once but under ten times. This sequence joins TRBV5-1 and TRBJ2-3; possibly TRBD1 for D (6 bases). CDR1 is SGHRS and CDR2 is YFSETQ in the germline V gene. The germline V and J ends were trimmed by 4 bases and 6 bases, with 21 bases remaining between them. CDR3 length equals 16 residues. CDR3 in DNA: TGCGCCAGCAGCCCACACCGGGACACGGTTATGGATACGCAGTATTTT. This sequence encodes CASSPHRDTVMDTQYF.